Each of the 10 T cell receptor beta chains below was sequenced from the same sample in a study of identical twins. TCRdb re-analysed the 5' RACE reads in MiXCR, keeping a single row per CDR3 protein. Seen here are approximately 590,000 distinct CDR3 sequences, approximately 9.6% observed once, and the top ten hold 3%. The same specimen was also included in a second study, on yellow fever vaccine responses in identical twins.

The sequencing input was PBMCs. Receptors were obtained from a woman under 30 in good health.

The chain employs TRBV4-3 and TRBJ2-7, with 9 bases that match TRBD2. The length of the CDR3 is 14 residues. Germline assignment: CDR1 LGHNA and CDR2 YSLEER. The trim removed 4 bases at V and 5 bases at J, leaving 6 bases unmatched. The CDR3 loop reads CASSRWTSADEQYF. In nucleotides, the CDR3 is TGCGCCAGCAGCCGATGGACTAGCGCCGACGAGCAGTACTTC.

This clonotype was recorded at least ten times. The chain carries TRBV20-1 and TRBJ2-3; possibly TRBD2 for D (6 bases). The CDR3 runs to 15 residues. The germline CDR1 and CDR2 sequences are DFQATT and SNEGSKA (reference sequence). Trimming took 3 bases from V and 0 from J, leaving 13 bases between them. The CDR3: CSASLPGVSTDTQYF. The DNA of the CDR3 is TGCAGTGCTAGTCTGCCGGGGGTTAGCACAGATACGCAGTATTTT.

This clonotype was seen many times. V gene TRBV29-1 combines with J gene TRBJ2-7; D uncertain. Germline V gives CDR1 SQVTM, CDR2 ANQGSEA. The CDR3 has 13 amino acids. Trimming shortened V by 1 base and J by 2 bases, and 9 bases separated the two germline ends. The chain's CDR3 is CSVEVDPTYEQYF. The CDR3 region has the DNA TGCAGCGTTGAAGTGGACCCGACCTACGAGCAGTACTTC.

The rearrangement uses TRBV12-3 or TRBV12-4 and TRBJ2-2; D may be TRBD2 (7 bases). V was trimmed by 8 bases and J by 6 bases, leaving 22 bases between them. The CDR3 loop spans 16 amino acids. The CDR3 here is CASFGGLAYRPGELFF. The CDR3 nucleotides read TGTGCCAGCTTCGGGGGGCTGGCTTATCGCCCCGGGGAGCTGTTTTTT.

This clonotype was observed a few times. The genes are TRBV21-1 and TRBJ2-7. TRBV21-1 is a recognized pseudogene. CDR3 size: 19 residues. CDR3 loop: CASSNVPQEQREASYEQYF. Written as DNA, the CDR3 is TGTGCCAGCAGCAATGTACCCCAAGAACAGCGGGAGGCGTCCTACGAGCAGTACTTC.

This chain links TRBV3-1 with TRBJ2-1, with D perhaps matching TRBD1 or TRBD2 (5 bases each). From germline, CDR1 is LGHDT and CDR2 YNNKEL (reference sequence). V dropped 1 base and J dropped 5 bases, with 18 bases sitting between them. The CDR3 is made up of 17 amino acids. The CDR3 reads CASSQGIARGVDNEQFF. The CDR3 DNA reads TGTGCCAGCAGCCAAGGAATAGCCAGAGGGGTCGACAATGAGCAGTTCTTC.

The table lists this clonotype with many counts. The chain has TRBV4-3 and TRBJ2-1, with D perhaps matching TRBD1 (5 bases). Trimming pared 0 bases from V and 1 base from J, leaving 10 bases between. The CDR3 runs 16 residues. Germline CDR1 reads LGHNA; CDR2 reads YSLEER. CDR3 nucleotide sequence: TGCGCCAGCAGCCAAGATTTGGCAGGGTCCTACAATGAGCAGTTCTTC. It codes for CASSQDLAGSYNEQFF.

The V gene is TRBV20-1, the J gene TRBJ2-1; TRBD2 matches at 10 bases. With 6 bases clipped from V and 8 bases from J, the junction kept 19 bases outside the gene matches. This CDR3 region has 17 residues. In germline, CDR1 is DFQATT, CDR2 SNEGSKA (reference sequence). The CDR3 reads CSAAPAGGLFFQDEQFF. DNA for the CDR3: TGCAGTGCCGCGCCAGCGGGAGGGCTGTTTTTTCAGGATGAGCAGTTCTTC.

This clonotype was counted at least ten times. The gene calls are TRBV10-3 and TRBJ2-2, with a weak D call TRBD1 (5 bases). V gave up 6 bases and J gave up 6 bases, with 8 bases separating them. The CDR3 spans 12 residues. The germline V gene encodes CDR1 ENHRY and CDR2 SYGVKD. This chain's CDR3 is CAIREGAGELFF. CDR3 in DNA: TGTGCCATCAGAGAAGGGGCCGGGGAGCTGTTTTTT.

The gene calls are TRBV30 and TRBJ2-2; the D is unclear. Germline loops: CDR1 GTSNPN, CDR2 SVGIG (reference sequence). Trimming removed 0 bases at V and 9 bases at J, with 8 bases between. The CDR3 length is 12 residues. The CDR3 sequence: CAWSVGIRELFF. The CDR3 nucleotides read TGTGCCTGGAGTGTAGGGATCCGGGAGCTGTTTTTT.